This entry is about one T cell receptor beta chain. The target antigen is unknown. The data were obtained in a study of T cell responses to AZD1222 COVID-19 vaccine. Measured with immunoSEQ multiplex PCR; TCRdb has only the in-frame clones, and not every one. The repertoire includes about 80,000 clones, approximately 85% of them detected once, and about 10% sits in the top ten. Findings and caveats of the study: Donor demographics were predominantly white British with a female majority; clonal diversity may be underestimated. Only a handful of AZD1222 recipients, several in all, had baseline seropositivity. Once two AZD1222 doses were given, Spike-specific TCR breadth and depth went up.

V shed 3 bases and J shed 5 bases, with 11 bases lying between them. Germline-derived CDR1 and CDR2 are SGHVS and FQNEAQ. CDR3 size: 14 residues. The source material was peripheral blood, sampled 28 days after the second AZD1222 dose. The TCR originated in an adult who received the AZD1222 COVID-19 vaccine. This rearrangement joins TRBV7-8 to TRBJ2-1; D uncertain. The CDR3 nucleotides read TGTGCCAGCAGCTTGGGTCCCAACGACAATGAGCAGTTCTTC. Residues: CASSLGPNDNEQFF.